The clone carrying this T cell receptor (beta chain) has a handful of counts. The data derive from a study of T cells in Graves' hyperthyroidism and ophthalmopathy. From RNA transcripts, TCR beta CDR3 regions were amplified. During a first-round RT-PCR of the TCR CDR3, the HTBI primer set was used. TCRdb analysed the multiplex PCR reads with MiXCR anew, one entry per CDR3 protein. The sample includes 600,000 to 800,000 distinct CDR3 sequences, 30% to 40% of them seen just once. Trimming left V 3 bases short and J 9 bases short, with 8 bases between. The CDR3 totals 12 residues. The V call is TRBV12-3 or TRBV12-4, the J call TRBJ2-2; D is possibly TRBD2 (5 bases). Specimen: blood. This sequence originates from a middle-aged woman with Graves' hyperthyroidism. CDR3 amino acids: CASSLRVRELFF. CDR3 in DNA: TGTGCCAGCAGTTTGAGGGTCAGGGAGCTGTTTTTT.